These 26 T cell receptor beta chains came from one sample sequenced in a study of T cell responses to AZD1222 COVID-19 vaccine. Method: immunoSEQ multiplex PCR; TCRdb's copy keeps in-frame clones and lacks some. The table has roughly 100,000 clones, approximately 89% seen once. Here the sequenced sample was peripheral blood, taken 28 days after the second AZD1222 dose. Receptor source: an adult who received the AZD1222 COVID-19 vaccine.

The rearrangement links TRBV5-1 to TRBJ2-1; 7 nucleotides match TRBD2. The germline gives CDR1 SGHRS, CDR2 YFSETQ. The junction had 8 bases not matched to a gene; V was cut back by 4 bases and J by 4 bases. The CDR3 is 15 amino acids. The chain's CDR3 is CASSLSGESYNEQFF. The CDR3 DNA sequence: TGCGCCAGCAGCCTAAGCGGGGAATCTTACAATGAGCAGTTCTTC.

The gene calls are TRBV28 and TRBJ1-5; D is unresolved. Germline V gives CDR1 MDHEN, CDR2 SYDVKM. Trimming removed 7 bases at V and 6 bases at J, with 19 bases between. This CDR3 contains 15 residues. The CDR3: CASTQTLTGIQPQHF. The CDR3 bases are TGTGCCAGCACTCAAACACTAACGGGAATTCAGCCCCAGCATTTT.

The chain carries TRBV6-5 and TRBJ1-2; TRBD1 agrees at 10 bases. The CDR3 is 12 amino acids. CDR1 MNHEY and CDR2 SVGAGI come from the germline V gene. V dropped 9 bases and J dropped 7; count of bases not matched to a gene: 5. The CDR3 here is CASWTGGSGYTF. CDR3 nucleotide sequence: TGTGCCAGTTGGACAGGGGGAAGTGGCTACACCTTC.

The V and J genes are TRBV18 and TRBJ2-2, with D perhaps TRBD1 (6 bases). V was cut by 0 bases and J by 1 base, with 9 bases left in between. This CDR3 contains 16 residues. Germline V gene data show CDR1 as KGHSH and CDR2 as LQKENI. CDR3 nucleotide sequence: TGTGCCAGCTCACCACCGGGGGCAGGGAACACCGGGGAGCTGTTTTTT. Its protein product is CASSPPGAGNTGELFF.

The V call is TRBV4-2, the J call TRBJ2-3; D gene ambiguous. V was cut by 0 bases and J by 0 bases, with 10 bases left in between. The CDR3 contains 16 residues. CDR1 is LGHNA, CDR2 YNFKEQ, per germline. CDR3 residues: CASSQDAQVSTDTQYF. The CDR3 nucleotides read TGTGCCAGCAGCCAAGATGCGCAGGTGAGCACAGATACGCAGTATTTT.

V gene TRBV15 combines with J gene TRBJ2-2; the D gene is possibly TRBD1 (6 bases). Deletions cut 3 bases from V and 4 bases from J, with 12 bases between. There are 15 residues in the CDR3. In germline, CDR1 is LNHNV, CDR2 YYDKDF (reference sequence). DNA for the CDR3: TGTGCCACCAGCAGGGACAGCCCGGGCACCGGGGAGCTGTTTTTT. It translates to CATSRDSPGTGELFF.

This clone was recorded only once. The chain links TRBV18 to TRBJ1-1; 9 bases align to TRBD1. The germline gives CDR1 KGHSH, CDR2 LQKENI. Germline trimming cut 3 bases from V and 2 bases from J; bases unmatched to any gene: 4. The CDR3 contains 15 residues. CDR3 nucleotides: TGTGCCAGCTCACCCGGGACAGGGAGAAACACTGAAGCTTTCTTT. Residues: CASSPGTGRNTEAFF.

In its sample, this clone was seen once. V gene TRBV7-2 combines with J gene TRBJ2-3; 7 positions match TRBD2. Germline CDR1 SGHTA, CDR2 FQGNSA. CDR3 size: 15 residues. V was clipped by 5 bases and J by 7 bases; unmatched bases: 12. The CDR3 spells CASSAQAGILHTQYF. The CDR3 DNA is TGTGCCAGCAGCGCTCAAGCGGGAATCCTACATACGCAGTATTTT.

This rearrangement joins TRBV19 to TRBJ1-3; D possibly corresponds to TRBD1 (5 bases). This CDR3 has 18 residues. Trimming took 3 bases from V and 0 from J, leaving 18 bases between them. Germline V gene sequence: CDR1 LNHDA, CDR2 SQIVND (reference sequence). The chain's CDR3 is CASSILTARGSSGNTIYF. Here the CDR3 DNA reads TGTGCCAGTAGTATTTTGACGGCACGGGGGAGCTCTGGAAACACCATATATTTT.

The CDR3 region is CASSLVIGWNYGYTF. The CDR3 coding sequence is TGTGCCAGCAGCTTAGTTATCGGGTGGAACTATGGCTACACCTTC. The V and J genes are TRBV11-2 and TRBJ1-2; the D is unclear. Germline CDR1 reads SGHAT; CDR2 reads FQNNGV. Trimming took 1 base from V and 2 from J, leaving 11 bases between them. This CDR3 has 15 residues.

The V gene is TRBV6-2 or TRBV6-3, the J gene TRBJ1-2; 10 bases fit TRBD1. Germline V gives CDR1 MNHEY, CDR2 SVGEGT. V gave up 4 bases and J gave up 5 bases; unmatched junction bases: 7. The CDR3 totals 15 residues. The CDR3 loop reads CASSSFGTGAYGYTF. DNA for the CDR3: TGTGCCAGCAGTTCCTTCGGGACAGGGGCTTATGGCTACACCTTC.

CDR3 in amino acids: CASSFRAGGIWEQYF. The CDR3, as DNA: TGTGCCAGCAGCTTCCGGGCAGGGGGGATCTGGGAGCAGTACTTC. The chain couples TRBV5-8 to TRBJ2-7; a possible D gene is TRBD1 (7 bases). V was pared by 2 bases and J by 7 bases, with 19 bases between. Germline V gene data show CDR1 as SGHTS and CDR2 as YDEGEE. The CDR3 sequence is 15 residues long.

In its sample, this clone was seen once. This chain connects TRBV28 to TRBJ2-2, with 13 bases fitting TRBD2. CDR3 size: 17 residues. Germline-derived CDR1 and CDR2 are MDHEN and SYDVKM. The J segment lost 5 bases and the V segment lost 3 bases, leaving 6 bases of the junction unmatched. CDR3 bases: TGTGCCAGCAGTTTTTCCGGACTAGCGGGAGTTACCGGGGAGCTGTTTTTT. Protein product: CASSFSGLAGVTGELFF.

CDR3: CASSSRLAVAGELFF. DNA of the CDR3: TGTGCCAGCAGCTCTAGACTAGCGGTCGCCGGGGAGCTGTTTTTT. This chain uses TRBV3-1 (or the pseudogene TRBV3-2) with TRBJ2-2, with 9 bases matching TRBD2. The V segment lost 5 bases and the J segment 6 bases; nucleotides outside the gene matches: 7. The germline CDR1 and CDR2 sequences are LGHDT and YNNKEL (reference sequence). This CDR3 contains 15 residues.

This clone has a handful of counts. CDR3 loop: CASSLELVSVSSEQFF. Here the CDR3 DNA reads TGCGCCAGCAGCTTGGAACTAGTTTCGGTGTCCAGTGAGCAGTTCTTC. This chain connects TRBV5-1 to TRBJ2-1, with a possible D match to TRBD2 (5 bases). The ends were cut back, 0 bases at V and 9 bases at J, with 19 bases in the middle. Germline CDR1 and CDR2: SGHRS and YFSETQ. The CDR3 consists of 16 residues. Full variable domain (rest looked up from reference TRBV5-1 and TRBJ2-1): KAGVTQTPRYLIKTRGQQVTLSCSPISGHRSVSWYQQTPGQGLQFLFEYFSETQRNKGNFPGRFSGRQFSNSRSEMNVSTLELGDSALYLCASSLELVSVSSEQFFGPGTRLTVL.

V and J are TRBV19 and TRBJ1-3; weak D call: TRBD1 (6 bases). Trimming stripped 8 bases from V and 2 bases from J, with 13 bases between. The V gene's germline CDR1 is LNHDA and CDR2 SQIVND (reference sequence). The CDR3 covers 14 residues. The chain's CDR3 is CASRRGDAGNTIYF. The CDR3 DNA follows: TGTGCCAGTCGAAGGGGGGACGCTGGAAACACCATATATTTT.

This sequence joins TRBV5-1 and TRBJ2-1; D is undetermined. Germline values: CDR1 SGHRS, CDR2 YFSETQ. V lost 2 bases and J lost 7, with 7 bases in between. The CDR3 runs 12 residues. As DNA, the CDR3 is TGCGCCAGCAGCTTTCAAGGGAATGAGCAGTTCTTC. It specifies CASSFQGNEQFF.

This chain joins TRBV5-4 and TRBJ2-7, with 10 nucleotides matching TRBD2. Germline V lookup: CDR1 SGHNT, CDR2 YYREEE (reference sequence). Losses at the gene ends were 3 bases for V and 2 bases for J; bases not matched to a gene: 17. The CDR3 contains 19 residues. CDR3 nucleotide sequence: TGTGCCAGCAGCTGGGGTGGGGCTAGCGGGAGATTCCGGCCCTACGAGCAGTACTTC. Translation gives CASSWGGASGRFRPYEQYF.

This rearrangement joins TRBV24-1 to TRBJ2-3, with 8 bases matching TRBD1. CDR3 length equals 15 residues. Looked up from germline, CDR1 is KGHDR and CDR2 is SFDVKD. With V trimmed by 4 bases and J by 3 bases, 5 bases remained unmatched. Here the CDR3 reads CATSDPGTGTDTQYF. In nucleotides, the CDR3 is TGTGCCACCAGTGACCCCGGGACAGGAACAGATACGCAGTATTTT.

The CDR3 coding sequence is TGTGCCAGCAGTTTCACCGGGGAGACCCAGTACTTC. It is translated as CASSFTGETQYF. This sequence joins TRBV12-3 or TRBV12-4 and TRBJ2-5; D is ambiguous. Trimming stripped 3 bases from V and 5 bases from J, with 7 bases between. CDR3 length equals 12 residues.

The chain employs TRBV3-1 (or the pseudogene TRBV3-2) and TRBJ1-6; D remains unclear. The germline V gene has CDR1 LGHDT and CDR2 YNNKEL (reference sequence). Trimming took 4 bases from V and 10 from J, leaving 8 bases between them. There are 12 residues in the CDR3. CDR3 region: CASSRWTSPLHF. CDR3 coding DNA: TGTGCCAGCAGCCGATGGACCTCACCCCTCCACTTT.

This chain connects TRBV12-3 or TRBV12-4 to TRBJ2-1; D assignment may be TRBD1 or TRBD2 (6 bases each). V was trimmed by 6 bases and J by 9 bases, leaving 12 bases between them. The CDR3 totals 12 residues. CDR3 DNA: TGTGCCAGCAGGACGGGGGCTGGTGAGCAGTTCTTC. This encodes CASRTGAGEQFF.

This chain joins TRBV4-1 and TRBJ2-3; 7 bases are a match to TRBD2. Germline assignment: CDR1 MGHRA and CDR2 YSYEKL. V was clipped by 3 bases and J by 3 bases; unmatched bases: 6. This CDR3 is 15 amino acids long. CDR3 coding DNA: TGCGCCAGCAGCCAGACGGGACTAAGAACAGATACGCAGTATTTT. It specifies CASSQTGLRTDTQYF.

This chain uses TRBV5-1 with TRBJ2-1; D is unclear. V was cut by 0 bases and J by 5 bases, with 9 bases left in between. Germline-derived CDR1 and CDR2 are SGHRS and YFSETQ. This CDR3 spans 14 amino acids. CDR3 region: CASSLGRIDNEQFF. Here the CDR3 DNA reads TGCGCCAGCAGCTTGGGAAGGATCGACAATGAGCAGTTCTTC.

The CDR3 bases are TGCGCCAGCAGCTATCCGGGACTAGCGGCTAGGAATGAGCAGTTCTTC. Its translation is CASSYPGLAARNEQFF. This chain links TRBV5-1 with TRBJ2-1, with 11 positions matching TRBD2. The CDR3 is made up of 16 amino acids. Losses at the gene ends were 3 bases for V and 7 bases for J; bases not matched to a gene: 9. CDR1 is SGHRS, CDR2 YFSETQ, per germline.

The chain recombines TRBV7-3 with TRBJ2-7; weak D call: TRBD1 (6 bases). Germline V gives CDR1 SGHTA, CDR2 FQGTGA. This CDR3 contains 16 residues. Trimming pared 5 bases from V and 2 bases from J, leaving 19 bases between. For the CDR3, the DNA is TGTGCCAGCAGCCTCACGGGACAAGGGGAGCCCTACGAGCAGTACTTC. Encoded protein: CASSLTGQGEPYEQYF.